The clone carrying this TCR beta chain showed up just once. V shed 4 bases and J 6 bases; nucleotides not matched to a gene: 2. CDR1 is LGHDT and CDR2 is YNNKEL in the germline V gene (reference sequence). The CDR3 loop spans 12 amino acids. The entry originates in a study of T cell responses to AZD1222 COVID-19 vaccine. Using immunoSEQ multiplex PCR, the repertoire was profiled, and TCRdb retains in-frame clones only, with some absent. The sample holds some 180,000 clones, approximately 91% seen once. The sequences come from peripheral blood, collected 28 days after the second AZD1222 dose. V usage is TRBV3-1 (or the pseudogene TRBV3-2) and J usage is TRBJ1-1, with TRBD1 matching 7 bases. The clonotype was recovered from an adult who received the AZD1222 COVID-19 vaccine. This chain's CDR3 is CASSPGQAEAFF. The CDR3 nucleotides are TGTGCCAGCAGCCCCGGACAGGCTGAAGCTTTCTTT.